These 16 T cell receptor beta chains came from one sample sequenced in a study of cytomegalovirus exposure and HLA in healthy donors. The PCR used 60 Vbeta and 13 Jbeta primers. Clones were read by immunoSEQ multiplex PCR, and TCRdb kept only the in-frame ones, dropping some. The data hold some 110,000 clones, with over 60% observed a single time. Material: PBMCs. These receptors were obtained from a young woman in good health and CMV-seropositive.

The rearrangement joins TRBV6-4 to TRBJ2-2; 8 bases are shared with TRBD1. After removal of 6 bases from V and 8 bases from J, the junction contained 8 bases not matched to a gene. The CDR3 runs to 14 residues. The germline V gene encodes CDR1 MRHNA and CDR2 SNTAGT. The CDR3 region is CASRADRDRGELFF. The CDR3 coding sequence is TGTGCCAGCAGGGCCGACAGGGACAGGGGGGAGCTGTTTTTT.

The V gene is TRBV2, the J gene TRBJ2-3; TRBD2 matches 7 bases. The trim removed 6 bases at V and 6 bases at J, leaving 0 bases unmatched. Germline loops: CDR1 SNHLY, CDR2 FYNNEI. This CDR3 contains 11 residues. The CDR3: CASRREDTQYF. The CDR3 DNA reads as TGTGCCAGCAGGCGGGAGGATACGCAGTATTTT.

The chain carries TRBV5-1 and TRBJ2-2, with a tentative D call TRBD2 (5 bases). Trimming pared 4 bases from V and 8 bases from J, leaving 9 bases between. CDR1 is SGHRS, CDR2 YFSETQ, per germline. CDR3 length: 12 amino acids. CDR3 protein: CASSRGVGELFF. Written as DNA, the CDR3 is TGCGCCAGCAGCCGGGGTGTGGGGGAGCTGTTTTTT.

This chain's CDR3 is CASSFDLGGRQTKPYGYTF. Here the CDR3 DNA reads TGTGCCAGCAGCTTCGACCTAGGGGGTCGGCAGACCAAACCTTATGGCTACACCTTC. The V call is TRBV7-9, the J call TRBJ1-2, with D perhaps matching TRBD1 (6 bases). The CDR3 consists of 19 residues. With 3 bases removed from V and 5 bases from J, the gap between germline ends came to 28 bases. Germline CDR1 reads SEHNR; CDR2 reads FQNEAQ (reference sequence).

J is TRBJ1-5 and V is TRBV28, with 8 bases fitting TRBD1. J was trimmed by 5 bases and V by 5 bases; bases with no gene match: 8. CDR3 length: 15 amino acids. Germline V gene data show CDR1 as MDHEN and CDR2 as SYDVKM. CDR3 sequence (DNA): TGTGCCAGCAGTCTGACAGGGGTGGCCCATCAGCCCCAGCATTTT. Translated, it gives CASSLTGVAHQPQHF.

Comments on this clone: The junction and the germline gene differ at one end; a read error may be behind it. The chain employs TRBV14 and TRBJ2-5; D unclear. CDR1 SGHDN and CDR2 FVKESK come from the germline V gene. The CDR3 totals 12 residues. CDR3 sequence: CASSHNEEAQYF. CDR3 DNA sequence: TGTGCCAGCAGTCATAATGAAGAGGCCCAGTACTTC.

This rearrangement joins TRBV7-9 to TRBJ2-7; D might be TRBD2 (5 bases). This CDR3 region has 11 residues. Germline V gives CDR1 SEHNR, CDR2 FQNEAQ (reference sequence). V lost 11 bases and J 6 bases, leaving 14 bases between the germline ends. The CDR3, as DNA: TGTGCCCGGGGTCTAGTCGGCGAGCAGTACTTC. Translating gives CARGLVGEQYF.

This rearrangement joins TRBV2 to TRBJ2-5; tentatively, D is TRBD2 (6 bases). CDR3 length: 13 amino acids. Trimming removed 6 bases at V and 5 bases at J, with 13 bases between. Looked up from germline, CDR1 is SNHLY and CDR2 is FYNNEI. This chain's CDR3 is CASRALAIETQYF. The CDR3 nucleotides read TGTGCCAGCAGGGCTCTAGCGATCGAGACCCAGTACTTC. Full variable domain (remainder filled in from reference TRBV2 and TRBJ2-5): EPEVTQTPSHQVTQMGQEVILRCVPISNHLYFYWYRQILGQKVEFLVSFYNNEISEKSEIFDDQFSVERPDGSNFTLKIRSTKLEDSAMYFCASRALAIETQYFGPGTRLLVL.

V usage is TRBV4-1 and J usage is TRBJ2-2; D gene uncertain. The CDR3 covers 13 residues. Trimming removed 4 bases at V and 2 bases at J, with 5 bases between. Germline lookup yields CDR1 MGHRA and CDR2 YSYEKL. The CDR3 region is CASSLINTGELFF. CDR3 coding DNA: TGCGCCAGCAGCCTAATAAACACCGGGGAGCTGTTTTTT.

This clone was detected only a few times. The V gene is TRBV6-1, the J gene TRBJ2-2, with 11 bases fitting TRBD2. Germline CDR1 and CDR2: MNHNS and SASEGT. The CDR3 has 16 amino acids. J gave up 7 bases and V 2 bases, and 6 bases lay outside the gene matches. The CDR3 spells CASSEIAGGPSGELFF. CDR3 DNA: TGTGCCAGCAGTGAAATAGCGGGAGGGCCGAGCGGGGAGCTGTTTTTT.

This clone turned up a few times. The chain carries TRBV6-5 and TRBJ1-1; unclear D gene. The germline gives CDR1 MNHEY, CDR2 SVGAGI. This CDR3 spans 13 amino acids. V dropped 1 base and J dropped 8 bases, with 11 bases sitting between them. The CDR3 nucleotides are TGTGCCAGCAGTTACTACGTAGCATCAGAAGCTTTCTTT. It specifies CASSYYVASEAFF.

This sequence joins TRBV6-5 and TRBJ1-5; possibly TRBD1 for D (6 bases). V shed 5 bases and J shed 0 bases, with 8 bases lying between them. The CDR3 runs 14 residues. Per germline, CDR1 MNHEY and CDR2 SVGAGI. The CDR3, as DNA: TGTGCCAGCAGTGGGACATATAGCAATCAGCCCCAGCATTTT. Encoded protein: CASSGTYSNQPQHF.

The genes are TRBV15 and TRBJ2-7; 12 bases match TRBD1. Germline V gene lookup returns CDR1 LNHNV and CDR2 YYDKDF (reference sequence). V shed 5 bases and J 2 bases; nucleotides not matched to a gene: 7. CDR3 length equals 16 residues. CDR3: CATSGGTGGQPYEQYF. The DNA for the CDR3 is TGTGCCACCAGCGGAGGGACAGGGGGCCAACCCTACGAGCAGTACTTC.

This rearrangement joins TRBV7-2 to TRBJ1-5, with TRBD1 matching over 8 bases. This CDR3 region has 15 residues. CDR1 SGHTA and CDR2 FQGNSA come from the germline V gene. J was trimmed by 7 bases and V by 0 bases; bases with no gene match: 5. DNA of the CDR3: TGTGCCAGCAGCTTAGCAGCAGGGGGCGGACAGCCCCAGCATTTT. Its protein product is CASSLAAGGGQPQHF.

The chain recombines TRBV27 with TRBJ1-2; 10 bases agree with TRBD1. Germline V CDR1 and CDR2: MNHEY, SMNVEV (reference sequence). This CDR3 contains 15 residues. V shed 2 bases, J shed 3 bases, and the junction held 3 bases outside the gene matches. The chain's CDR3 is CASSLETGGYYGYTF. In DNA, the CDR3 is TGTGCCAGCAGTTTAGAGACAGGGGGCTACTATGGCTACACCTTC.

The CDR3 DNA is TGTGCCAGCAATTTAGGGAGGGCTCGAGAGACCCAGTACTTC. Its protein product is CASNLGRARETQYF. This sequence joins TRBV6-1 and TRBJ2-5; TRBD2 aligns across 7 bases. Germline-derived CDR1 and CDR2 are MNHNS and SASEGT. V lost 7 bases and J lost 4; bases outside the gene matches: 9. The CDR3 extends over 14 amino acids.